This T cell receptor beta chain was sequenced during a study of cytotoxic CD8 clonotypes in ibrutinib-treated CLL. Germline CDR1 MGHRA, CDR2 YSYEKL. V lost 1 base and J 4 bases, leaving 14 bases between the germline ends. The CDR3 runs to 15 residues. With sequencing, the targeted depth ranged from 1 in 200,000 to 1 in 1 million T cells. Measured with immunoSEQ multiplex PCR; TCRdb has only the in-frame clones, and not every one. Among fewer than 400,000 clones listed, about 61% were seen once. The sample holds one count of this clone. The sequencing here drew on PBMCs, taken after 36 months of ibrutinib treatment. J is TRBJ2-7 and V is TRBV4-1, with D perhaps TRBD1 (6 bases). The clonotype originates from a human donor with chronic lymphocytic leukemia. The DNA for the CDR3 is TGCGCCAGCAGCCAAGCTTACGGACAGTTATACGAGCAGTACTTC. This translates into CASSQAYGQLYEQYF.